This T cell receptor beta chain originates from a study of blood T cell repertoires in COVID-19. How the authors handled the data: Estimates of nucleated cell counts were drawn from the amplification of reference gene primers. Profiling relied on immunoSEQ multiplex PCR, and the TCRdb table lists in-frame clones only, not all of them. V and J calls and clone size are those listed in that table; D and trimming were worked out from the DNA. Of fewer than 300,000 clones in the sample, roughly nine tenths were seen once. The sample taken for sequencing was peripheral blood. The receptor comes from a woman aged 30 to 39 with COVID-19, enrolled during active disease.

CDR3 region: CAISAGDGQETQYF. DNA of the CDR3: TGTGCCATCAGTGCAGGGGACGGACAAGAGACCCAGTACTTC. The chain links TRBV10-3 to TRBJ2-5; a possible D gene is TRBD1 (6 bases). V dropped 4 bases and J dropped 2 bases, with 11 bases sitting between them. CDR1 and CDR2 (germline): ENHRY, SYGVKD. This CDR3 spans 14 amino acids.